Presented here are 20 T cell receptor beta chains from one specimen sequenced in a study of cytomegalovirus exposure and HLA in healthy donors (dated by TCRdb to 2016 to 2017). Libraries came from the immunoSEQ multiplex PCR assay. TCRdb re-hosts the immuneACCESS table, in-frame sequences only. Its copies lack some clones; in the studies checked, an unresolved V gene accounts for under half of them, and the cause for the rest is not known. Across this sample there are approximately 220,000 clones, with roughly 84% seen only once. The biggest ten clones account for roughly an eighth of the sample. The specimen was PBMCs. The receptors were gathered from a woman younger than 45 in good health and CMV-seropositive.

This clone showed up just a few times. The identical CDR3 is also encoded by other nucleotide sequences in the sample. This rearrangement joins TRBV7-3 to TRBJ1-1; the D is unclear. The V gene lost 0 bases and the J gene lost 1 base, with 3 bases spanning the gap. The germline CDR1 and CDR2 sequences are SGHTA and FQGTGA. The CDR3 extends over 13 amino acids. CDR3 region: CASSLTGNTEAFF. Here the CDR3 DNA reads TGTGCCAGCAGCTTAACAGGGAACACTGAAGCTTTCTTT.

The chain joins TRBV27 to TRBJ1-5, with D uncertain. The CDR3 sequence is 15 residues long. V was shortened by 2 bases and J by 3 bases, with 11 bases between the two germline ends. Germline assignment: CDR1 MNHEY and CDR2 SMNVEV (reference sequence). The CDR3 region has the DNA TGTGCCAGCAGTTTACCAGAGGTGGCCAATCAGCCCCAGCATTTT. Encoded protein: CASSLPEVANQPQHF.

The chain recombines TRBV18 with TRBJ1-1; 10 positions agree with TRBD1. The CDR3 covers 15 residues. V shed 6 bases, J shed 1 base, and the junction held 5 bases outside the gene matches. Germline CDR1 KGHSH, CDR2 LQKENI. CDR3 DNA sequence: TGTGCCAGCTCCCGGGGGACAGGGGCGAACACTGAAGCTTTCTTT. Amino acid sequence: CASSRGTGANTEAFF.

The chain links TRBV27 to TRBJ2-6; 9 bases are a match to TRBD1. Germline CDR1 is MNHEY and CDR2 is SMNVEV (reference sequence). This CDR3 is 19 amino acids long. V shed 6 bases, J shed 0 bases, and the junction held 12 bases outside the gene matches. CDR3 amino acids: CASSLRPGQGFSGANVLTF. The DNA for the CDR3 is TGTGCCAGCAGCCTTCGGCCGGGACAGGGATTCTCTGGGGCCAACGTCCTGACTTTC.

V usage is TRBV5-1 and J usage is TRBJ2-3; TRBD1 matches 8 bases. V was clipped by 0 bases and J by 2 bases; unmatched bases: 11. The CDR3 consists of 18 residues. The V gene's germline CDR1 is SGHRS and CDR2 YFSETQ. As DNA, the CDR3 is TGCGCCAGCAGCTTGGGCTCAGGGGGCGCCTCCTTCACAGATACGCAGTATTTT. Translation gives CASSLGSGGASFTDTQYF.

This clone was recorded once. V is TRBV28 and J is TRBJ1-3, with D unresolved. The CDR3 contains 11 residues. The V gene's germline CDR1 is MDHEN and CDR2 SYDVKM. The V gene lost 7 bases and the J gene lost 2 bases, with 3 bases spanning the gap. The CDR3: CASITGNTIYF. The CDR3 coding sequence is TGTGCCAGCATAACTGGAAACACCATATATTTT.

The CDR3, as DNA: TGTGCCAGCAGTTACTCGATAGCGGGGCACTACGAGCAGTACTTC. It translates to CASSYSIAGHYEQYF. V usage is TRBV6-5 and J usage is TRBJ2-7, with TRBD2 matching over 8 bases. Trimming took 0 bases from V and 3 from J; bases not matched to a gene: 4. The CDR3 is 15 residues long. CDR1 is MNHEY, CDR2 SVGAGI, per germline.

V usage is TRBV19 and J usage is TRBJ1-5; TRBD1 matches 8 bases. Germline trimming cut 0 bases from V and 3 bases from J; bases unmatched to any gene: 7. Germline values: CDR1 LNHDA, CDR2 SQIVND (reference sequence). This CDR3 comprises 17 residues. Here the CDR3 reads CASSIEQGGAINQPQHF. The CDR3 nucleotides are TGTGCCAGTAGTATAGAACAGGGGGGGGCCATCAATCAGCCCCAGCATTTT.

V gene TRBV5-1 combines with J gene TRBJ2-1; possible D gene TRBD2, 6 bases. The length of the CDR3 is 14 residues. CDR1 is SGHRS and CDR2 is YFSETQ in the germline V gene. V was clipped by 4 bases and J by 8 bases, with 16 bases between them. DNA of the CDR3: TGCGCCAGCAGCCGCGGGACCCTCGGGTATGAGCAGTTCTTC. Translated: CASSRGTLGYEQFF.

J is TRBJ1-5 and V is TRBV28, with D tentatively TRBD1 (6 bases). Trimming left V 2 bases short and J 1 base short, with 18 bases between. CDR1 and CDR2 from the germline V gene are MDHEN and SYDVKM. The CDR3 sequence is 18 residues long. The CDR3 here is CASSLPRGGGSSNQPQHF. The DNA for the CDR3 is TGTGCCAGCAGTTTACCCAGAGGGGGGGGGTCAAGCAATCAGCCCCAGCATTTT.

The chain has TRBV6-5 and TRBJ1-1; D possibly corresponds to TRBD1 (5 bases). CDR3 length equals 14 residues. The ends were cut back, 5 bases at V and 4 bases at J, with 14 bases in the middle. Germline V gene data show CDR1 as MNHEY and CDR2 as SVGAGI. CDR3 in amino acids: CASSPDSRGTEAFF. CDR3 in DNA: TGTGCCAGCAGTCCCGACAGCCGGGGCACTGAAGCTTTCTTT.

The chain couples TRBV29-1 to TRBJ2-5; 9 bases fit TRBD1. With V trimmed by 7 bases and J by 5 bases, 14 bases remained unmatched. This CDR3 comprises 15 residues. CDR1 and CDR2 from the germline V gene are SQVTM and ANQGSEA. The CDR3 DNA reads TGCAGCGCCTCCAGGGGGGACAGGGCCGGCGAGACCCAGTACTTC. This codes for CSASRGDRAGETQYF.

This rearrangement joins TRBV28 to TRBJ1-2, with D maybe TRBD1 (5 bases). The V gene's germline CDR1 is MDHEN and CDR2 SYDVKM. Trimming took 6 bases from V and 3 from J, leaving 14 bases between them. The CDR3 covers 14 residues. The CDR3 loop is CASRGQGFYYGYTF. CDR3 coding DNA: TGTGCCAGCAGGGGTCAGGGTTTCTACTATGGCTACACCTTC.

This clone has a handful of counts. The rearrangement joins TRBV7-9 to TRBJ2-7; D might be TRBD1 (7 bases). CDR1 is SEHNR, CDR2 FQNEAQ, per germline (reference sequence). V lost 7 bases, J lost 3 bases, and 13 bases lay in between. The CDR3 extends over 13 amino acids. For the CDR3, the DNA is TGTGCCAGCACCACAGGGGAGGTCTACGAGCAGTACTTC. This translates into CASTTGEVYEQYF.

The CDR3 bases are TGTGCCAGCAGCTACAGGGCGGACCCCTCCTACGAGCAGTACTTC. Translated: CASSYRADPSYEQYF. The rearrangement links TRBV6-1 to TRBJ2-7; D might be TRBD1 (6 bases). Trimming took 6 bases from V and 0 from J, leaving 15 bases between them. Germline V lookup: CDR1 MNHNS, CDR2 SASEGT. The CDR3 totals 15 residues.

The rearrangement joins TRBV2 to TRBJ1-1; tentatively, D is TRBD1 (5 bases). The CDR3 length is 16 residues. Germline loops: CDR1 SNHLY, CDR2 FYNNEI. With 7 bases removed from V and 11 bases from J, the gap between germline ends came to 29 bases. CDR3 sequence (DNA): TGTGCCAGCACTCTTGCCCCCATCCAGGGAGGAGTGGGGGCTTTCTTT. This codes for CASTLAPIQGGVGAFF.

V gene TRBV30 combines with J gene TRBJ2-3; D gene uncertain. Trimming took off 0 bases at V and 5 bases at J, with 18 bases between the two ends. Germline V gene lookup returns CDR1 GTSNPN and CDR2 SVGIG (reference sequence). CDR3 length equals 16 residues. The CDR3 coding sequence is TGTGCCTGGAGTGTACGTCTCGGCAGGCAGAGAGATACGCAGTATTTT. This codes for CAWSVRLGRQRDTQYF. Combining the CDR3 with reference TRBV30 and TRBJ2-3 gives the whole variable domain SQTIHQWPATLVQPVGSPLSLECTVEGTSNPNLYWYRQAAGRGLQLLFYSVGIGQISSEVPQNLSASRPQDRQFILSSKKLLLSDSGFYLCAWSVRLGRQRDTQYFGPGTRLTVL.

V usage is TRBV6-1 and J usage is TRBJ1-2, with a weak D call TRBD1 (6 bases). Between the trimmed V and J ends, which lost 6 bases and 7 bases, there was a span of 15 bases. In germline, CDR1 is MNHNS, CDR2 SASEGT. The length of the CDR3 is 13 residues. CDR3 in DNA: TGTGCCAGCAGCTATACAGGGCTTATTGGCTACACCTTC. Translated: CASSYTGLIGYTF.

This chain links TRBV14 with TRBJ2-6, with a tentative D call TRBD2 (6 bases). V was trimmed by 4 bases and J by 0 bases, leaving 13 bases between them. Germline loops: CDR1 SGHDN, CDR2 FVKESK. The CDR3 spans 17 residues. This chain's CDR3 is CASSPLEGISGANVLTF. Here the CDR3 DNA reads TGTGCCAGCAGCCCCCTGGAGGGGATCTCTGGGGCCAACGTCCTGACTTTC.

V usage is TRBV6-6 and J usage is TRBJ2-1; 10 bases fit TRBD2. The CDR3 contains 14 residues. Germline V lookup: CDR1 MNHNY, CDR2 SVGAGI (reference sequence). V was clipped by 2 bases and J by 6 bases; unmatched bases: 1. The CDR3 spells CASSYGTSVNEQFF. CDR3 in DNA: TGTGCCAGCAGTTACGGGACTAGCGTCAATGAGCAGTTCTTC.